The clone carrying this T cell receptor beta chain has ten or more counts. The antigen remains unidentified. The sample originates from a study of blood T cells in healthy people across ages. Study conclusions and caveats: Diversity estimates drawn from one million T cells were deemed underestimates.

Primers used in a second PCR of about 6 to 11 cycles were a sample-barcoded 5' primer and a J-beta primer mix. TCRdb processed the 5' RACE reads anew with MiXCR; each CDR3 protein has one entry. Here the sample spans 1.5 million to 2 million distinct CDR3 sequences, 28% being singletons. The V and J ends lost 10 bases and 3 bases respectively, with 15 bases between them. The germline CDR1 and CDR2 sequences are MNHEY and SVGEGT. The CDR3 covers 13 residues. The sequenced material came from blood. The chain couples TRBV6-2 or TRBV6-3 to TRBJ1-2, with a tentative D call TRBD1 (6 bases). The sequence was collected from a woman in her 30s in good health. The CDR3 sequence is CAIHEQGYYGYTF. DNA for the CDR3: TGTGCCATCCACGAACAGGGATACTATGGCTACACCTTC.